A selection of T cell receptor beta chains follows, all from one sample in a study of cytomegalovirus exposure and HLA in healthy donors. TCRdb's copy holds only in-frame clones and misses some; the assay was immunoSEQ multiplex PCR. Counted here are 150,000 to 200,000 clones, under 85% occurring once; the ten biggest clones make up 1.5% to 2%. Sequenced material: PBMCs. The receptors shown here come from a woman aged 25 to 39 in good health and CMV-seronegative. Both conserved end residues are trimmed from each CDR3.

CDR3 length,J gene,V gene,CDR3 protein
13,TRBJ2-1,TRBV7-3,ASSVTSGPYNEQF
13,TRBJ2-5,TRBV6-5,ASSYDGRGKGTQY
12,TRBJ1-1,TRBV7-9,ASSFPQGITEAF
12,TRBJ1-5,TRBV6-5,ASRYRGNQSPQH
13,TRBJ1-5,TRBV27,ASSSDRLSNQPQH
15,TRBJ2-7,TRBV5-1,ASSLGQGDIQHYEQY
14,TRBJ1-2,TRBV10-3,AISGGRMGPNYGYT
13,TRBJ2-1,TRBV4-2,ASRSGGRASNEQF
17,TRBJ2-7,TRBV6-1,ASSEARGTYLRSSYEQY
13,TRBJ2-2,TRBV6-6,ASRTGLAGAGELF
14,TRBJ2-2,TRBV28,ASSSATSGSSGELF
15,NA,TRBV5-5,ASSLGASGGFSYEQY